The 29 T cell receptor beta chains below were found in one sample sequenced in a study of beta chain features in type 1 diabetes. What was sequenced were expressed TCRB transcripts, since all of the isolated RNA had been reverse transcribed. Using immunoSEQ multiplex PCR, the repertoire was profiled, and TCRdb retains in-frame clones only, with some absent. The repertoire holds 810,000 or so clones, with 15% to 20% as singletons. Material: naive CD4+ T cells from blood. The receptor source for this set is a woman aged 18-29 years in good health.

A few counts support this clone. This chain joins TRBV28 and TRBJ2-1; D might be TRBD2 (5 bases). The CDR3 length is 15 residues. Germline loops: CDR1 MDHEN, CDR2 SYDVKM. With 5 bases removed from V and 4 bases from J, the gap between germline ends came to 15 bases. The CDR3 bases are TGTGCCAGCAGTGCCGGAGGACCGAGTTACAATGAGCAGTTCTTC. This codes for CASSAGGPSYNEQFF.

This clone was detected only a few times. The rearrangement links TRBV7-2 to TRBJ2-5; D possibly corresponds to TRBD1 (5 bases). This CDR3 is 13 amino acids long. Germline lookup yields CDR1 SGHTA and CDR2 FQGNSA. V lost 3 bases and J 1 base, leaving 6 bases between the germline ends. CDR3 amino acids: CASSFQGQETQYF. The CDR3 DNA sequence: TGTGCCAGCAGCTTTCAGGGCCAAGAGACCCAGTACTTC.

This clone was seen a few times. The CDR3 coding sequence is TGTGCCAGCAGCCAGCCTCCCTACGAGCAGTACTTC. It yields the protein CASSQPPYEQYF. V is TRBV21-1 and J is TRBJ2-7. TRBV21-1 is classified as a pseudogene. The CDR3 has 12 residues.

Only a few counts were recorded for this clone. This chain links TRBV29-1 with TRBJ2-7; D is uncertain. The CDR3 has 13 residues. V lost 3 bases to trimming and J lost 3 bases, with 12 bases between them. The germline V gene encodes CDR1 SQVTM and CDR2 ANQGSEA. CDR3 sequence: CSVDFGSSYEQYF. DNA of the CDR3: TGCAGCGTTGATTTCGGTTCGAGCTACGAGCAGTACTTC.

J is TRBJ2-2 and V is TRBV5-1, with D maybe TRBD1 (5 bases). CDR3 length: 18 residues. The V end was cut by 0 bases, the J end by 0 bases, with 15 bases between. Germline V gene lookup returns CDR1 SGHRS and CDR2 YFSETQ. The CDR3: CASSLAPGDSANTGELFF. The CDR3 DNA reads as TGCGCCAGCAGCTTGGCCCCCGGAGACAGCGCGAACACCGGGGAGCTGTTTTTT.

V and J are TRBV5-4 and TRBJ2-3; 7 bases match TRBD2. This CDR3 contains 15 residues. V lost 4 bases to trimming and J lost 2 bases; unmatched junction nucleotides: 7. Germline assignment: CDR1 SGHNT and CDR2 YYREEE (reference sequence). CDR3 DNA: TGTGCCAGCAGCAACCTAGCGGCCTACACAGATACGCAGTATTTT. Encoded protein: CASSNLAAYTDTQYF.

This clone was counted between two and nine times. The junction departs from germline at one end; a sequencing error may be responsible. The chain couples TRBV7-7 to TRBJ2-5, with D hard to call. The CDR3 has 13 amino acids. The V gene's germline CDR1 is SSHAT and CDR2 FNYEAQ (reference sequence). Here the CDR3 reads CASSLAHQETQYF. The CDR3, as DNA: TGTGCTAGCAGCTTGGCGCACCAAGAGACCCAGTACTTC.

The rearrangement uses TRBV15 and TRBJ2-1, with D perhaps TRBD1 (5 bases). V was trimmed by 5 bases and J by 13 bases, leaving 21 bases between them. This CDR3 spans 14 amino acids. The germline V gene encodes CDR1 LNHNV and CDR2 YYDKDF (reference sequence). The DNA for the CDR3 is TGTGCCACCAGCTCCCCCCATCCAGGGAACCAACAGTTCTTC. It codes for CATSSPHPGNQQFF.

This clone came up a few times. The chain carries TRBV4-2 and TRBJ1-2; D is possibly TRBD1 (6 bases). V was clipped by 1 base and J by 4 bases, with 19 bases between them. The germline gives CDR1 LGHNA, CDR2 YNFKEQ. The CDR3 totals 17 residues. The CDR3 DNA reads as TGTGCCAGCAGCCAAGGGGTGGACAGCGATCAGGGCTATGGCTACACCTTC. The encoded protein is CASSQGVDSDQGYGYTF.

In this sample, this clone turned up a few times. This chain connects TRBV2 to TRBJ2-7; 7 nucleotides agree with TRBD2. Germline trimming cut 8 bases from V and 4 bases from J; bases unmatched to any gene: 5. There are 12 residues in the CDR3. CDR1 and CDR2 (germline): SNHLY, FYNNEI. CDR3 DNA: TGTGCCAGCTGCGGGGGTCCGTACGAGCAGTACTTC. Its protein is CASCGGPYEQYF. The variable domain in full, with the rest retrieved from reference TRBV2 and TRBJ2-7, is EPEVTQTPSHQVTQMGQEVILRCVPISNHLYFYWYRQILGQKVEFLVSFYNNEISEKSEIFDDQFSVERPDGSNFTLKIRSTKLEDSAMYFCASCGGPYEQYFGPGTRLTVT.

The chain has TRBV2 and TRBJ2-3, with 7 bases lining up with TRBD2. Germline CDR1 SNHLY, CDR2 FYNNEI. This CDR3 spans 15 amino acids. The trim removed 4 bases at V and 6 bases at J, leaving 10 bases unmatched. The CDR3 coding sequence is TGTGCCAGCAGTGGAGGCCTAGCGGAGACCGATACGCAGTATTTT. Amino acids: CASSGGLAETDTQYF.

This rearrangement joins TRBV28 to TRBJ2-1, with 10 bases matching TRBD2. CDR3 size: 15 residues. The ends lost 3 bases at V and 9 bases at J; junction bases unmatched: 8. Per germline, CDR1 MDHEN and CDR2 SYDVKM. CDR3 protein: CASSLVTSGNAEQFF. In DNA, the CDR3 is TGTGCCAGCAGTTTGGTTACTAGCGGGAATGCTGAGCAGTTCTTC.

The sample holds a few counts of this clone. The gene calls are TRBV10-2 and TRBJ2-7; D not certain. The germline V gene has CDR1 WSHSY and CDR2 SAAADI. The V and J ends lost 7 bases and 3 bases respectively, with 7 bases between them. The CDR3 is 11 amino acids. The CDR3: CASNDGYEQYF. The CDR3 nucleotides are TGCGCCAGCAATGATGGCTACGAGCAGTACTTC.

In this sample, this clone turned up a few times. This rearrangement joins TRBV27 to TRBJ2-4; D gene unclear. V lost 2 bases and J 6 bases, leaving 8 bases between the germline ends. Germline V lookup: CDR1 MNHEY, CDR2 SMNVEV (reference sequence). The CDR3 is made up of 13 amino acids. The CDR3 protein is CASSLGIGNIQYF. CDR3 bases: TGTGCCAGCAGTTTAGGGATAGGAAACATTCAGTACTTC.

The chain employs TRBV28 and TRBJ1-5; a weak D match, TRBD1 (5 bases). Trimming removed 6 bases at V and 4 bases at J, with 19 bases between. The CDR3 is 16 amino acids. Germline V gives CDR1 MDHEN, CDR2 SYDVKM. The CDR3 here is CASSRSLGWGNQPQHF. The CDR3 DNA follows: TGTGCCAGCAGCCGCTCCTTGGGTTGGGGGAATCAGCCCCAGCATTTT. Full variable domain (outside the CDR3, taken from reference TRBV28 and TRBJ1-5): DVKVTQSSRYLVKRTGEKVFLECVQDMDHENMFWYRQDPGLGLRLIYFSYDVKMKEKGDIPEGYSVSREKKERFSLILESASTNQTSMYLCASSRSLGWGNQPQHFGDGTRLSIL.

The rearrangement uses TRBV28 and TRBJ1-4, with D possibly matching TRBD1 (5 bases). The CDR3 has 16 amino acids. Germline CDR1 and CDR2: MDHEN and SYDVKM. V was pared by 8 bases and J by 10 bases, with 26 bases between. The CDR3 loop is CASGKLTADKKGKLFF. The CDR3 DNA sequence: TGTGCCAGCGGGAAACTCACGGCGGACAAGAAGGGAAAACTGTTTTTT.

The V and J genes are TRBV27 and TRBJ2-7, with 10 bases fitting TRBD2. The germline V gene has CDR1 MNHEY and CDR2 SMNVEV (reference sequence). With 5 bases clipped from V and 5 bases from J, the junction kept 12 bases outside the gene matches. The CDR3 spans 16 residues. The CDR3: CASSITAGGLRNEQYF. In DNA form, the CDR3 reads TGTGCCAGCAGTATTACAGCGGGAGGGTTAAGAAACGAGCAGTACTTC.

This clone was observed a handful of times. V usage is TRBV29-1 and J usage is TRBJ2-1; 7 bases fit TRBD2. CDR1 is SQVTM and CDR2 is ANQGSEA in the germline V gene. V lost 4 bases, J lost 9 bases, and 9 bases stayed unmatched. CDR3 size: 13 residues. The CDR3 loop reads CSVGAGDEGEQFF. In DNA form, the CDR3 reads TGCAGCGTTGGGGCGGGAGATGAAGGTGAGCAGTTCTTC.

This clone occurred a few times. This sequence joins TRBV5-6 and TRBJ2-7; D may be TRBD1 (6 bases). The CDR3 spans 16 residues. CDR1 is SGHDT and CDR2 is YYEEEE in the germline V gene. With 0 bases removed from V and 3 bases from J, the gap between germline ends came to 16 bases. The CDR3 DNA follows: TGTGCCAGCAGCTTGGACGCTACAGGGTTAATCTACGAGCAGTACTTC. Translated: CASSLDATGLIYEQYF.

Comments on this clone: Within the sample, other DNA sequences also encode this same CDR3. CDR3 DNA: TGCAGTGCTAGGGCAGAGACCCAGTACTTC. Translation: CSARAETQYF. The rearrangement links TRBV20-1 to TRBJ2-5; D remains ambiguous. Germline V CDR1 and CDR2: DFQATT, SNEGSKA (reference sequence). The CDR3 covers 10 residues. Trimming removed 3 bases at V and 4 bases at J, with 3 bases between.

The chain joins TRBV7-2 to TRBJ2-7, with 11 bases lining up with TRBD2. Germline V gene data show CDR1 as SGHTA and CDR2 as FQGNSA. The junction had 10 bases not matched to a gene; V was cut back by 5 bases and J by 4 bases. The CDR3 length is 16 residues. The CDR3 bases are TGTGCCAGCAGCAGGACTAGCGGGCGCTCTCTATACGAGCAGTACTTC. It yields the protein CASSRTSGRSLYEQYF.

Only a few counts were recorded for this clone. The sample contains more than one DNA sequence encoding this CDR3. The genes are TRBV9 and TRBJ2-6; D possibly corresponds to TRBD2 (5 bases). CDR1 is SGDLS, CDR2 YYNGEE, per germline. CDR3 length: 15 residues. V was shortened by 2 bases and J by 1 base, with 7 bases between the two germline ends. CDR3 sequence reads: CASSVGLSGANVLTF. CDR3 sequence (DNA): TGTGCCAGCAGCGTCGGACTGTCTGGGGCCAACGTCCTGACTTTC.

The table lists this clone with a count of one. The gene calls are TRBV7-2 and TRBJ1-3, with 7 nucleotides matching TRBD1. The junction had 6 bases not matched to a gene; V was cut back by 5 bases and J by 2 bases. The CDR3 totals 15 residues. Looked up from germline, CDR1 is SGHTA and CDR2 is FQGNSA. The CDR3 loop is CASSPPGQAGNTIYF. Here the CDR3 DNA reads TGTGCCAGCAGCCCCCCCGGACAGGCTGGAAACACCATATATTTT.

This clone was counted between two and nine times. The chain links TRBV9 to TRBJ1-6, with a weak D call TRBD1 (5 bases). The CDR3 spans 12 residues. The V end lost 3 bases, the J end lost 15 bases, and 13 bases lay between the germline ends. Germline assignment: CDR1 SGDLS and CDR2 YYNGEE. The CDR3 region has the DNA TGTGCCAGCAGCGCGTTCGGGGGACTCCTCCACTTT. Encoded protein: CASSAFGGLLHF.

The chain recombines TRBV18 with TRBJ2-4; no definite D call. The germline V and J ends were trimmed by 1 base and 4 bases, with 17 bases remaining between them. CDR1 is KGHSH, CDR2 LQKENI, per germline. The CDR3 covers 17 residues. The CDR3 protein is CASSPLGLGLGKNIQYF. The CDR3 DNA reads as TGTGCCAGCTCACCACTCGGGCTAGGGCTGGGGAAAAACATTCAGTACTTC.

The chain employs TRBV25-1 and TRBJ1-1; TRBD1 might be the D (5 bases). Germline CDR1 reads MGHDK; CDR2 reads SYGVNS. The CDR3 spans 16 residues. V was trimmed by 3 bases and J by 6 bases, leaving 20 bases between them. The CDR3 loop is CASSDLDSNGFSEAFF. CDR3 bases: TGTGCCAGCAGTGACCTAGACAGTAACGGGTTCTCTGAAGCTTTCTTT.

This clone has just a few counts. The chain is built from TRBV14 and TRBJ1-1; D is unclear. The V and J ends lost 4 bases and 4 bases respectively, with 10 bases between them. Germline loops: CDR1 SGHDN, CDR2 FVKESK. The length of the CDR3 is 13 residues. In DNA form, the CDR3 reads TGTGCCAGCAGCCTCGGGTGGTTCACTGAAGCTTTCTTT. Translated, it gives CASSLGWFTEAFF. Full variable domain (rest looked up from reference TRBV14 and TRBJ1-1): EAGVTQFPSHSVIEKGQTVTLRCDPISGHDNLYWYRRVMGKEIKFLLHFVKESKQDESGMPNNRFLAERTGGTYSTLKVQPAELEDSGVYFCASSLGWFTEAFFGQGTRLTVV.

This chain uses TRBV27 with TRBJ2-5, with D unclear. The CDR3 has 13 residues. Germline values: CDR1 MNHEY, CDR2 SMNVEV (reference sequence). Trimming left V 0 bases short and J 5 bases short, with 7 bases between. CDR3 in amino acids: CASSLSGSETQYF. CDR3 nucleotide sequence: TGTGCCAGCAGTTTATCGGGGTCTGAGACCCAGTACTTC.

This sequence joins TRBV5-1 and TRBJ2-3; D is undetermined. CDR3 length: 14 residues. V was pared by 5 bases and J by 3 bases, with 13 bases between. CDR1 and CDR2 (germline): SGHRS, YFSETQ. CDR3 in amino acids: CASSTGVTTDTQYF. Written as DNA, the CDR3 is TGCGCCAGCAGTACCGGTGTCACAACAGATACGCAGTATTTT.